Listed below are T cell receptor beta chains from one sample, sequenced in a study of blood T cell repertoires in COVID-19. The repertoire was sequenced with immunoSEQ multiplex PCR; TCRdb's copy has only in-frame clones and lacks some. The sample includes approximately 210,000 clones, 89% of them seen just once. Sample: peripheral blood. These receptors all stem from a woman aged 40-49 years with acute or convalescent COVID-19. CDR3s include the opening cysteine and the closing phenylalanine or tryptophan. The D gene is left open where the match is weak. Size is stated for part of the rows, as once, few or many counts, or as a class when the clone is expanded.

J gene,clone size,V gene,D gene,CDR3 protein,CDR3 DNA
TRBJ1-5,NA,TRBV4-2,TRBD1,CASSQELGQGPKQPQHF,TGTGCCAGCAGCCAAGAGTTAGGACAGGGTCCTAAACAGCCCCAGCATTTT
TRBJ1-1,NA,TRBV11-2,NA,CASSRYPRGRGGNTEAFF,TGTGCCAGCAGCCGATACCCCCGGGGAAGAGGGGGAAACACTGAAGCTTTCTTT
TRBJ1-1,once,TRBV10-1,NA,CASSEAGRLNTEAFF,TGCGCCAGCAGTGAGGCGGGACGGTTGAACACTGAAGCTTTCTTT
TRBJ1-3,NA,TRBV19,NA,CASSMGTGFGNTIYF,TGTGCCAGTAGTATGGGTACGGGGTTTGGAAACACCATATATTTT
TRBJ1-3,NA,TRBV5-1,NA,CASSPAGWTGNTIYF,TGCGCCAGCAGCCCGGCAGGGTGGACTGGAAACACCATATATTTT
TRBJ2-3,NA,TRBV12-1,NA,CASSSGLAGGWTDTQYF,TGTGCCAGCAGCTCCGGACTAGCGGGGGGGTGGACAGATACGCAGTATTTT
TRBJ1-5,NA,TRBV24-1,NA,CATSGTGFQQPQHF,TGTGCCACCAGTGGTACAGGGTTTCAACAGCCCCAGCATTTT
TRBJ1-2,NA,TRBV6-2/TRBV6-3,TRBD1,CASSISHRGRDGYTF,TGTGCCAGCAGTATATCGCACAGGGGGCGTGATGGCTACACCTTC
TRBJ1-6,NA,TRBV27,NA,CASSPTGGGSYSPLHF,TGTGCCAGCAGCCCGACCGGGGGGGGGTCGTATTCACCCCTCCACTTT
TRBJ1-2,NA,TRBV6-5,NA,CASSRDGYYGYTF,TGTGCCAGCAGCCGGGATGGGTACTATGGCTACACCTTC
TRBJ2-2,NA,TRBV25-1,TRBD1,CASRGQGLAGELFF,TGTGCCAGCAGGGGACAGGGGTTGGCCGGGGAGCTGTTTTTT
TRBJ1-5,NA,TRBV4-1,NA,CASSQDRIRVEPQHF,TGCGCCAGCAGCCAAGACCGGATCAGGGTAGAGCCCCAGCATTTT
TRBJ2-1,NA,TRBV24-1,TRBD2,CATSDLSGGAYNEQFF,TGTGCCACCAGTGACCTTAGCGGGGGGGCTTACAATGAGCAGTTCTTC
TRBJ1-5,NA,TRBV4-1,NA,CASSQAFGGNQPQHF,TGCGCCAGCAGCCAGGCGTTTGGAGGCAATCAGCCCCAGCATTTT
TRBJ2-5,once,TRBV11-2,NA,CASSLAAGWGHRGQETQYF,TGTGCCAGCAGCTTGGCCGCCGGGTGGGGACACAGAGGCCAAGAGACCCAGTACTTC
TRBJ1-3,NA,TRBV2,TRBD1,CASSDRQGSGNTIYF,TGTGCCAGCAGTGACCGACAGGGCTCTGGAAACACCATATATTTT
TRBJ2-2,once,TRBV29-1,TRBD2,CSVEGGLAGGRTGELFF,TGCAGCGTTGAAGGTGGACTAGCGGGGGGGCGCACCGGGGAGCTGTTTTTT
TRBJ2-3,NA,TRBV30,NA,CAWKVSGNTDTQYF,TGTGCCTGGAAAGTTAGCGGTAACACAGATACGCAGTATTTT
TRBJ1-5,NA,TRBV7-2,TRBD1,CASSRWAGGSGQPQHF,TGTGCCAGCAGCCGCTGGGCAGGGGGCAGCGGTCAGCCCCAGCATTTT
TRBJ1-1,NA,TRBV12-3/TRBV12-4,NA,CASSWQGGAEAFF,TGTGCCAGCAGTTGGCAGGGAGGCGCTGAAGCTTTCTTT
TRBJ2-1,NA,TRBV14,NA,CASSHHLTGGGHNEQFF,TGTGCCAGCAGCCATCACCTGACGGGGGGCGGCCACAATGAGCAGTTCTTC
TRBJ1-1,NA,TRBV28,NA,CASSVTGRGSVAFF,TGTGCCAGCAGTGTTACCGGCAGGGGCAGCGTGGCTTTCTTT
TRBJ1-6,NA,TRBV9,NA,CASSGGTAYNSPLHF,TGTGCCAGCAGCGGCGGGACCGCGTATAATTCACCCCTCCACTTT